This TCR beta chain came from a study of blood T cell repertoires in COVID-19. Original methodology: Amplified reference gene primers provided the basis for estimating nucleated cell counts. Assay used: immunoSEQ multiplex PCR; TCRdb lists only in-frame clones, some missing. V, J and clone size reflect that table, while D and trimming were determined from the DNA. Found here are approximately 300,000 clones, approximately 92% of them singletons; the top ten hold 15% to 20%. Per germline, CDR1 LNHDA and CDR2 SQIVND (reference sequence). V gave up 5 bases and J gave up 5 bases; unmatched junction bases: 6. CDR3 length: 14 residues. Cohort placement rested on clinical history that participants reported themselves.

The chain links TRBV19 to TRBJ1-5; 7 bases match TRBD1. Material for sequencing was PBMCs or T cells enriched from blood (not recorded which). This receptor was identified in a woman aged 25-40 years who had recovered from COVID-19. Here the CDR3 reads CASSVTGPDQPQHF. The CDR3 coding sequence is TGTGCCAGTAGTGTGACAGGGCCCGATCAGCCCCAGCATTTT.